Listed below are T cell receptor beta chains from one sample, sequenced in a study of T cell responses to AZD1222 COVID-19 vaccine. Sequenced by immunoSEQ multiplex PCR; TCRdb stores in-frame clones only, minus some. This sample has 100,000 to 150,000 clones, with 89% found just once. Sequencing was performed on peripheral blood, taken on day 0 of AZD1222 vaccination. These receptors were collected from an adult in good health. Both conserved end residues are part of each CDR3. D genes are given only for firm matches. For some rows the clone size is stated as once, few or many, or as a class when expanded; others skip it.

CDR3 DNA	CDR3 protein	D gene	clone size	V gene	J gene
TGTGCCAGCAGCGTCGCACCCCCCGGGGGCTACACCTTC	CASSVAPPGGYTF	.	.	TRBV2	TRBJ1-2
TGCGCCAGCAGTGAGGGTAGCGGGAGTGCGAATGAGCAGTTCTTC	CASSEGSGSANEQFF	TRBD2	once	TRBV10-2	TRBJ2-1
TGTGCCAGTAGTATACCCCAGGGGACCTACAATGAGCAGTTCTTC	CASSIPQGTYNEQFF	.	.	TRBV19	TRBJ2-1
TGTGCCAGCACCCGGACTAGAGCCAATGAGCAGTTCTTC	CASTRTRANEQFF	TRBD2	.	TRBV11-2	TRBJ2-1
TGTGCCAGCAGTGGTAGGAGAACTGAAGCTTTCTTT	CASSGRRTEAFF	.	.	TRBV2	TRBJ1-1
TGTGCCAGCAGCTATGGCAGGGGCGCCGCCTACGAGCAGTACTTC	CASSYGRGAAYEQYF	.	.	TRBV6-5	TRBJ2-7
TGTGCCAGCAGCTCAGGGTTGGGTGGAACTGAAGCTTTCTTT	CASSSGLGGTEAFF	.	.	TRBV6-5	TRBJ1-1
TGTGCCAGCAGCCTAGTTGGGGCAGCGAACCGAACCTACAATGAGCAGTTCTTC	CASSLVGAANRTYNEQFF	.	.	TRBV7-9	TRBJ2-1
TGTGCCGCGGGGCACCTGAGCTTATACGAGCAGTACTTC	CAAGHLSLYEQYF	.	.	TRBV10-3	TRBJ2-7
TGTGCCAGCAGCTTAGGTTTAGCATCCTACGAGCAGTACTTC	CASSLGLASYEQYF	.	.	TRBV7-9	TRBJ2-7
TGTGCCAGCTCACCAACCAGCGCGGGGGACGGAAACACCATATATTTT	CASSPTSAGDGNTIYF	.	once	TRBV18	TRBJ1-3
TGTGCCAGCAGCGTAGCCGGGCTCCCTGCTAATGAGCAGTTCTTC	CASSVAGLPANEQFF	.	.	TRBV9	TRBJ2-1
TGTGCCATCAGTGAGTCAGGTCCTCCAGCCCACTATGGCTACACCTTC	CAISESGPPAHYGYTF	.	.	TRBV10-3	TRBJ1-2
TGTGCCAGCAGCCAGCAGGGGGCTAACTATGGCTACACCTTC	CASSQQGANYGYTF	TRBD1	.	TRBV3-1/TRBV3-2	TRBJ1-2
TGTGCCAGCAGCCCTAGGACGCAATATGGCTACACCTTC	CASSPRTQYGYTF	.	.	TRBV3-1/TRBV3-2	TRBJ1-2
TGTGCCAGCAGCTTAGGACACATGAACACTGAAGCTTTCTTT	CASSLGHMNTEAFF	.	.	TRBV7-6	TRBJ1-1
TGTGCCAGCAGTTACGGTCTGAAGAACAATGAGCAGTTCTTC	CASSYGLKNNEQFF	.	.	TRBV6-5	TRBJ2-1
TGTGCCAATTCGCGGGCGGACAGTCTACATTTT	CANSRADSLHF	.	.	TRBV27	TRBJ1-5
TGTGCCAGTAGTATAAGAGGGTCGCTCGCGATGACGCAGTATTTT	CASSIRGSLAMTQYF	.	.	TRBV19	TRBJ2-3
TGTGCCAGCAGCCCCCAGGGGGTTCTATTCGGAAATTATGGCTACACCTTC	CASSPQGVLFGNYGYTF	TRBD1	.	TRBV5-6	TRBJ1-2
TGTGCCAGCAGTTTCAGGTCCCTGGGGTCTGGGGCCAACGTCCTGACTTTC	CASSFRSLGSGANVLTF	.	.	TRBV9	TRBJ2-6
TGCGCCAGCAGCGTGGGACAGGGGAACTACGAGCAGTACTTC	CASSVGQGNYEQYF	TRBD1	.	TRBV4-1	TRBJ2-7
TGTGCCAGCAGCCGGACGGGTAATCAGCCCCAGCATTTT	CASSRTGNQPQHF	.	few	TRBV6-5	TRBJ1-5
TGCGCCAGCACCCGTGACGGTTTCACCTACGAGCAGTACTTC	CASTRDGFTYEQYF	.	once	TRBV5-1	TRBJ2-7
TGTGCCAGCAGCTTAGATGGGACAGGGTCCTACGAGCAGTACTTC	CASSLDGTGSYEQYF	TRBD1	.	TRBV11-3	TRBJ2-7
TGTGCCTGGAGCCCCCCCCTAGCGGACCTTGGGCACTACGAGCAGTACTTC	CAWSPPLADLGHYEQYF	TRBD2	.	TRBV30	TRBJ2-7
TGTGCCTGGAGTCTAACAGGGCCCTCCTACGAGCAGTACTTC	CAWSLTGPSYEQYF	.	.	TRBV30	TRBJ2-7
TGTGCCAGCAGCTCAGGACTAGCGGGAGTTCGGTACAATGAGCAGTTCTTC	CASSSGLAGVRYNEQFF	TRBD2	.	TRBV11-3	TRBJ2-1
TGTGCCTGGAGAGGGGACTGGGGTAGCTTGACAGATACGCAGTATTTT	CAWRGDWGSLTDTQYF	.	.	TRBV30	TRBJ2-3
TGTGCCAGCAGCCCGTATTCCGGATCAGCTTTCTTT	CASSPYSGSAFF	.	.	TRBV5-6	TRBJ1-1
TGTGCCGTATTCGGGCGGCTCTTGAATGACGAGACCCAGTACTTC	CAVFGRLLNDETQYF	.	.	TRBV7-9	TRBJ2-5
TGTGCCAGCAGCCCCCGTCGGGGGGGGTCGTCCTACGAGCAGTACTTC	CASSPRRGGSSYEQYF	TRBD2	.	TRBV7-2	TRBJ2-7